This T cell receptor beta chain emerged from a study of a mutant IDH1 vaccine in newly diagnosed glioma. As for the study in general: The first vaccination came 4-6 weeks after radiotherapy alone, or with temozolomide cycles. Study outcomes and limitations: Changes to the top peripheral T cell clonotypes appeared unrelated to pseudoprogression.

Assay: immunoSEQ multiplex PCR; the TCRdb copy retains only in-frame clones and omits some. This sample has tens of thousands of clones, with about 75% found just once. As regards this clone: What it recognizes is unknown.

The time point denotes: week 47, end of study. Every vaccine dose comprised 300 ug of mutant IDH1 20-mer peptide plus topical imiquimod. Trimming took off 7 bases at V and 8 bases at J, with 17 bases between the two ends. CDR1 is SQVTM, CDR2 ANQGSEA, per germline. The CDR3 totals 12 residues. This TCR derives from a man in his forties with glioma. Sequenced here: PBMCs, sampled from a glioma patient whose treatment included an IDH1 peptide vaccine. This chain connects TRBV29-1 to TRBJ1-2; D perhaps matches TRBD1 (5 bases). The CDR3 reads CSAYGTSRGYTF. Here the CDR3 DNA reads TGCAGCGCATATGGGACGTCGCGGGGCTACACCTTC.